This note documents a single T cell receptor beta chain sequence. CDR1 and CDR2 (germline): SGHTA, FQGNSA. Trimming took 5 bases from V and 4 from J, leaving 17 bases between them. The CDR3 has 15 amino acids. Generated by immunoSEQ multiplex PCR, the TCRdb table keeps only in-frame clones and is missing some. The profile shows about 370,000 clones, about nine tenths of them singletons. This sample is part of a study of Ad26.COV2.S vaccination and SARS-CoV-2 variants. Described treatment: about 20 received Ad26.COV2.S at low or high dose, single or two shots; 5 received placebo; per-sample allocation not given. Day 63 after the first vaccine or placebo injection was the time point for sampling.

The chain links TRBV7-2 to TRBJ1-2; the D gene is possibly TRBD1 (5 bases). Sequencing was performed on peripheral blood, taken in a trial of Ad26.COV2.S vaccine versus placebo. The clonotype comes from a person between 18 and 65 years old who received the Ad26.COV2.S COVID-19 vaccine or a placebo. As DNA, the CDR3 is TGTGCCAGCAGCCTCTTCGTCGGAAGGGGCTATGGCTACACCTTC. Translating gives CASSLFVGRGYGYTF. The variable domain in full, with the rest retrieved from reference TRBV7-2 and TRBJ1-2, is GAGVSQSPSNKVTEKGKDVELRCDPISGHTALYWYRQSLGQGLEFLIYFQGNSAPDKSGLPSDRFSAERTGGSVSTLTIQRTQQEDSAVYLCASSLFVGRGYGYTFGSGTRLTVV.